The T cell receptor (beta chain) described here comes from a study of blood T cell repertoires in COVID-19. This clone was recorded a few times. Some clones are missing from TCRdb's copy, which holds only in-frame ones; the method was immunoSEQ multiplex PCR. The repertoire holds around 300,000 clones, with around 87% as singletons. V lost 4 bases to trimming and J lost 0 bases, with 22 bases between them. This CDR3 has 19 residues. Per the germline V gene, CDR1 is LNHDA and CDR2 is SQIVND (reference sequence). Source material: PBMCs or T cells enriched from blood (not recorded which). V and J are TRBV19 and TRBJ1-3, with a tentative D call TRBD1 (5 bases). The TCR was taken from a woman in her thirties who had recovered from COVID-19. The DNA for the CDR3 is TGTGCCAGTAGTACCCTGGACACGTTCGATATGAGCTCTGGAAACACCATATATTTT. It is translated as CASSTLDTFDMSSGNTIYF. Full variable domain (remainder filled in from reference TRBV19 and TRBJ1-3): DGGITQSPKYLFRKEGQNVTLSCEQNLNHDAMYWYRQDPGQGLRLIYYSQIVNDFQKGDIAEGYSVSREKKESFPLTVTSAQKNPTAFYLCASSTLDTFDMSSGNTIYFGEGSWLTVV.